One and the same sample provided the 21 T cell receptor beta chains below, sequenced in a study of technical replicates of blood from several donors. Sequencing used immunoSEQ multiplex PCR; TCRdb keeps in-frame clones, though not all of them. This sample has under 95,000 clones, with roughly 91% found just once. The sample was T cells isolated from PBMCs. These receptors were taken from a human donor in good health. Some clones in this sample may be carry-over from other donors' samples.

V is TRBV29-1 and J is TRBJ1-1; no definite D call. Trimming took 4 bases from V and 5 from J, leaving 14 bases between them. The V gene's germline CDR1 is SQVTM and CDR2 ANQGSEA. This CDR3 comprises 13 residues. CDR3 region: CSVAFQTKTEAFF. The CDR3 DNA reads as TGCAGCGTTGCTTTCCAGACAAAGACTGAAGCTTTCTTT.

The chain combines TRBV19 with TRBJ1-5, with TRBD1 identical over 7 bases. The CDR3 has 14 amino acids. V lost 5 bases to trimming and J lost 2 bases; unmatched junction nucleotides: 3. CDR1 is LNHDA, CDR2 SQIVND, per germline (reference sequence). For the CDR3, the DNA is TGTGCCAGTAGTCCAGGGACAGGCAATCAGCCCCAGCATTTT. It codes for CASSPGTGNQPQHF.

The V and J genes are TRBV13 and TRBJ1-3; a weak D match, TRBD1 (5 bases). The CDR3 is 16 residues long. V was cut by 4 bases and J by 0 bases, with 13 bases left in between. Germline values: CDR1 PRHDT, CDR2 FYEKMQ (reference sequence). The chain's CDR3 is CASSWGHGGSGNTIYF. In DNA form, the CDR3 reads TGTGCCAGCAGCTGGGGCCACGGGGGCTCTGGAAACACCATATATTTT.

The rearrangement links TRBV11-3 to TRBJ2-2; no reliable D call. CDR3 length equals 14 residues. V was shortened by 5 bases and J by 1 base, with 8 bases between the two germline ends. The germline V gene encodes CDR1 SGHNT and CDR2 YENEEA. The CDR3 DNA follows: TGTGCCAGCAGCCCGCGACAGAACACCGGGGAGCTGTTTTTT. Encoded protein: CASSPRQNTGELFF.

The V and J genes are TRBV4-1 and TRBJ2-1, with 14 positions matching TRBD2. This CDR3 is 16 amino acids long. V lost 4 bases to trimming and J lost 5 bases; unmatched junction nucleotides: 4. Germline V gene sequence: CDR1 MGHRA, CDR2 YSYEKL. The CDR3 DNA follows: TGCGCCAGCAGCCCGTTGACTAGCGGGAGGGACAATGAGCAGTTCTTC. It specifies CASSPLTSGRDNEQFF.

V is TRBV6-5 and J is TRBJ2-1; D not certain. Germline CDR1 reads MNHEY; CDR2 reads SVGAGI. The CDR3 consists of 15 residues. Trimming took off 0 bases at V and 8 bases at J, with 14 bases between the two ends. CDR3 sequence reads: CASSYSTTGSDEQFF. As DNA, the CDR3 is TGTGCCAGCAGTTACTCGACGACCGGGTCGGATGAGCAGTTCTTC.

DNA for the CDR3: TGCGCCAGCAGCCAAGTGTACGGCGGGAACACTGAAGCTTTCTTT. This translates into CASSQVYGGNTEAFF. The chain recombines TRBV4-1 with TRBJ1-1, with D uncertain. CDR1 and CDR2 (germline): MGHRA, YSYEKL. V was cut by 1 base and J by 1 base, with 10 bases left in between. This CDR3 spans 15 amino acids.

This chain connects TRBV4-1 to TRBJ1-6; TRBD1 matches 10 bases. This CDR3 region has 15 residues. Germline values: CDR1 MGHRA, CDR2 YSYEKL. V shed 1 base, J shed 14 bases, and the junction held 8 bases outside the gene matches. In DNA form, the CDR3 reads TGCGCCAGCAGCCAAGGACAGGGGGCGTCTGATACCCTCCACTTT. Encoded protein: CASSQGQGASDTLHF.

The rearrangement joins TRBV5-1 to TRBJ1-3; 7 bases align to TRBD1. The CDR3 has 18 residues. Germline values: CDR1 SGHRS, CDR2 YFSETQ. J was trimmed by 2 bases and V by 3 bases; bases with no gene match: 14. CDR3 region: CASSYERQGPNPGNTIYF. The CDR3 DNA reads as TGCGCCAGCAGCTATGAGAGACAGGGCCCCAATCCTGGAAACACCATATATTTT. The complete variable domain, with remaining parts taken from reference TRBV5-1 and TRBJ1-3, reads KAGVTQTPRYLIKTRGQQVTLSCSPISGHRSVSWYQQTPGQGLQFLFEYFSETQRNKGNFPGRFSGRQFSNSRSEMNVSTLELGDSALYLCASSYERQGPNPGNTIYFGEGSWLTVV.

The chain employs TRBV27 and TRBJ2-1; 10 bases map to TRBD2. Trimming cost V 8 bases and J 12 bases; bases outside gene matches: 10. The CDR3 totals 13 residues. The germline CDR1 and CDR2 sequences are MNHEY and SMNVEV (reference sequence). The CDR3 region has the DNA TGTGCCAGCGCACTAGCGGGGTTAAGGGGGCAGTTCTTC. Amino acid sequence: CASALAGLRGQFF.

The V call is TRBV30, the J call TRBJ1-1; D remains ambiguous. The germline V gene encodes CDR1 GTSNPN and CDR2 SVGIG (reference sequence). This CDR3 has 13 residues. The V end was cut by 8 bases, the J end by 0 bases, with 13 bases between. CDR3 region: CAGRGSMNTEAFF. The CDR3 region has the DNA TGTGCCGGCCGAGGCAGTATGAACACTGAAGCTTTCTTT. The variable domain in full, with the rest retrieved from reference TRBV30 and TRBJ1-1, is SQTIHQWPATLVQPVGSPLSLECTVEGTSNPNLYWYRQAAGRGLQLLFYSVGIGQISSEVPQNLSASRPQDRQFILSSKKLLLSDSGFYLCAGRGSMNTEAFFGQGTRLTVV.

This CDR3 reads CASSVSLNEKLFF. The CDR3 bases are TGTGCCAGCAGCGTAAGCCTAAATGAAAAACTGTTTTTT. The V gene is TRBV9, the J gene TRBJ1-4; D call uncertain. In germline, CDR1 is SGDLS, CDR2 YYNGEE. Trimming took off 1 base at V and 5 bases at J, with 6 bases between the two ends. This CDR3 spans 13 amino acids.

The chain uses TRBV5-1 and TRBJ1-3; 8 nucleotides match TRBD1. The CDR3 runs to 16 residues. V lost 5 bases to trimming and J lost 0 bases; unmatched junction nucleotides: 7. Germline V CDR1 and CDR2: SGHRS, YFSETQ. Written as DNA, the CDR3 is TGCGCCAGCAGTTCCGGGACAGGTCCCTCTGGAAACACCATATATTTT. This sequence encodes CASSSGTGPSGNTIYF.

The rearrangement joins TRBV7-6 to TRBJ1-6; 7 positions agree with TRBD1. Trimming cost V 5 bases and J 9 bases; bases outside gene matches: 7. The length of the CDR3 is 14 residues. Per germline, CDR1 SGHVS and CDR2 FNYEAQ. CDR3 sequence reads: CASSQRQGRSPLHF. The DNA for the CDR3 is TGTGCCAGCAGCCAACGACAGGGTCGTTCACCCCTCCACTTT.

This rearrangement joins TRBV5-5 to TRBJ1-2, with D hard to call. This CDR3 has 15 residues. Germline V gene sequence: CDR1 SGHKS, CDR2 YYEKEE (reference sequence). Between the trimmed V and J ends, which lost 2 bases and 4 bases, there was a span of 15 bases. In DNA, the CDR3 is TGTGCCAGCAGCTTTTTGTTCGGGGTTAGCTATGGCTACACCTTC. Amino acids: CASSFLFGVSYGYTF.

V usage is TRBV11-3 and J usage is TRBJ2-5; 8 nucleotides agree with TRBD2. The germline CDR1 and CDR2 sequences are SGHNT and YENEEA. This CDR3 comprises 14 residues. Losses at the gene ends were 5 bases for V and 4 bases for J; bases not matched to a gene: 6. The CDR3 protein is CASSPGLVPETQYF. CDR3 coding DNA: TGTGCCAGCAGCCCGGGACTAGTGCCAGAGACCCAGTACTTC.

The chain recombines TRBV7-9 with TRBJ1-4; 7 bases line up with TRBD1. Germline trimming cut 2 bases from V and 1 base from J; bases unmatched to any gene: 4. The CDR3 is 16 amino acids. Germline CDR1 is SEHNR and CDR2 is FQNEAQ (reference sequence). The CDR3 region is CASSLRQGGTNEKLFF. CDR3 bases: TGTGCCAGCAGCTTACGACAGGGAGGAACTAATGAAAAACTGTTTTTT.

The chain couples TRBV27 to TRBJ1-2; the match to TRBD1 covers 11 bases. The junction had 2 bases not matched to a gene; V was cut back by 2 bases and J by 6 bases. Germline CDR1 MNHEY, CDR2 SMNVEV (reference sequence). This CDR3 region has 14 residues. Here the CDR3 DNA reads TGTGCCAGCAGTTTAGGGACAGGGGGGAATGGCTACACCTTC. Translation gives CASSLGTGGNGYTF.

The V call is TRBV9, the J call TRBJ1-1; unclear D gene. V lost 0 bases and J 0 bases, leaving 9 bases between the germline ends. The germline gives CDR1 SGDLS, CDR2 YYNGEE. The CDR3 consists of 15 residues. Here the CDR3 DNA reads TGTGCCAGCAGCGTAGGTAACAGTATGAACACTGAAGCTTTCTTT. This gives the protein CASSVGNSMNTEAFF.

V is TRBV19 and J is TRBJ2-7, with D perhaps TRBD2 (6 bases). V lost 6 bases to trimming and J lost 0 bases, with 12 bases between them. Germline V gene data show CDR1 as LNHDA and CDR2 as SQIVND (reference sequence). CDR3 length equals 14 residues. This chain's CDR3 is CASSHGGSSYEQYF. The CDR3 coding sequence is TGTGCCAGTAGCCACGGAGGGAGCTCCTACGAGCAGTACTTC.

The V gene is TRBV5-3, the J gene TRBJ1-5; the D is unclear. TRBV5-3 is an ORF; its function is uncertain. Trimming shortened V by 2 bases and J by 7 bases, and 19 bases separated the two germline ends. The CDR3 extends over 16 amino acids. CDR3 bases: TGTGCCAGAAGCTTTATAGTCCCGTTCTCGAGCCAGCCCCAGCATTTT. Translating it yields CARSFIVPFSSQPQHF.